This T cell receptor (beta chain) originates from a study of blood T cells in healthy people across ages. In the study overall: For every two T cells, template switching captured about one barcoded beta molecule.

For the second PCR, which ran for about 7 to 11 cycles, a sample-barcoded 5' primer and a J-beta primer mix were used. In TCRdb, the 5' RACE reads were re-called with MiXCR into one record per CDR3 protein. The data show about 590,000 distinct CDR3 sequences, about 30% seen once. This clonotype was detected ten times or more. Germline CDR1 SGHDT, CDR2 YYEEEE. Trimming removed 2 bases from V and 0 bases from J, with 9 bases in between. This CDR3 has 15 amino acids. This sequence joins TRBV5-6 and TRBJ2-4; no clear D. This TCR derives from a woman aged 80 or over in good health. Sequenced material: blood. CDR3 residues: CASSFRPLAKNIQYF. The DNA for the CDR3 is TGTGCCAGCAGCTTTAGGCCGCTAGCCAAAAACATTCAGTACTTC.